The clone carrying this T cell receptor beta chain appeared a few times. Antigen unknown. The data were obtained in a study of T-cell memory formation after mild COVID-19. Whole-study results and caveats: Largely, contracting CD4+ clones fell within CM and EM, and contracting CD8+ clones within EMRA.

TCRdb re-called the 5' RACE reads through MiXCR, storing one row per CDR3 protein. This table holds 260,000 or so distinct CDR3 sequences, 16% found once. With 10 bases clipped from V and 8 bases from J, the junction kept 8 bases outside the gene matches. CDR1 and CDR2 (germline): MNHNY, SVGAGI (reference sequence). The CDR3 runs to 14 residues. The sample taken for sequencing was PBMCs or a T cell subset sorted from them (not recorded which). This chain uses TRBV6-6 with TRBJ1-6, with 10 bases fitting TRBD1. This receptor was obtained from a young man who had mild COVID-19 (a few samples of this study predate the infection). Cell type and time point are not known. CDR3 region: CAIAGDRGYSPLHF. The DNA of the CDR3 is TGTGCCATCGCAGGGGACAGGGGTTATTCACCCCTCCACTTT.